Below, 16 T cell receptor beta chains from the same sample are listed, as sequenced in a study of CD8 T cells in Susac syndrome. An input of roughly 0.5 to 1 ug of RNA was subjected to reverse transcription using random hexamers. TCRdb re-called the immunoSEQ multiplex PCR reads through MiXCR, storing one row per CDR3 protein. The repertoire includes about 210,000 distinct CDR3 sequences, 85% to 95% of them detected once, and approximately 0.1% sits in the top ten. Sequencing was performed on CD4+ T cells from PBMCs. These receptor sequences come from a human donor in good health.

The chain links TRBV7-9 to TRBJ1-5, with 7 bases lining up with TRBD1. This CDR3 contains 14 residues. With V trimmed by 4 bases and J by 4 bases, 4 bases remained unmatched. Germline CDR1 is SEHNR and CDR2 is FQNEAQ (reference sequence). This CDR3 reads CASSYTGENQPQHF. DNA of the CDR3: TGTGCCAGCAGCTATACAGGGGAGAATCAGCCCCAGCATTTT.

The chain uses TRBV4-1 and TRBJ2-3, with TRBD1 as a possible D gene (5 bases). The CDR3 runs 14 residues. Deletions cut 1 base from V and 8 bases from J, with 13 bases between. Germline assignment: CDR1 MGHRA and CDR2 YSYEKL. In DNA, the CDR3 is TGCGCCAGCAGCCAAGCGGGCCAACAGGTTACGCAGTATTTT. It yields the protein CASSQAGQQVTQYF.

The chain carries TRBV6-6 and TRBJ1-2; D not certain. V lost 5 bases and J 7 bases, leaving 8 bases between the germline ends. This CDR3 spans 11 amino acids. CDR1 and CDR2 from the germline V gene are MNHNY and SVGAGI (reference sequence). The CDR3 loop is CASSPAGGYTF. For the CDR3, the DNA is TGTGCCAGCAGTCCCGCGGGTGGCTACACCTTC.

The rearrangement links TRBV5-1 to TRBJ2-2, with D perhaps matching TRBD1 (6 bases). The CDR3 is 15 residues long. CDR1 is SGHRS and CDR2 is YFSETQ in the germline V gene. V lost 1 base to trimming and J lost 4 bases, with 11 bases between them. CDR3 loop: CASSLLGASTGELFF. The CDR3 bases are TGCGCCAGCAGCTTGTTGGGGGCGAGCACCGGGGAGCTGTTTTTT.

The rearrangement uses TRBV9 and TRBJ2-1; D unresolved. Between the trimmed V and J ends, which lost 0 bases and 5 bases, there was a span of 6 bases. This CDR3 has 13 residues. Germline V CDR1 and CDR2: SGDLS, YYNGEE. The CDR3 bases are TGTGCCAGCAGCGTAGGCCCAGACAATGAGCAGTTCTTC. As protein: CASSVGPDNEQFF.

V gene TRBV20-1 combines with J gene TRBJ1-5, with 7 bases identical to TRBD1. The CDR3 runs 15 residues. Germline V gene lookup returns CDR1 DFQATT and CDR2 SNEGSKA (reference sequence). Germline trimming cut 6 bases from V and 5 bases from J; bases unmatched to any gene: 13. The CDR3 DNA reads as TGCAGTGCCATCGATGGGACAGAGGGGGATCAGCCCCAGCATTTT. Its translation is CSAIDGTEGDQPQHF.

Only one count was recorded for this clonotype. This rearrangement joins TRBV25-1 to TRBJ1-5; D not resolved. The CDR3 is 14 amino acids. Per germline, CDR1 MGHDK and CDR2 SYGVNS. Trimming cost V 4 bases and J 6 bases, with 13 bases left between them. As DNA, the CDR3 is TGTGCCAGCAGTGGAGGGCCGGTTTCTCAGCCCCAGCATTTT. Amino acids: CASSGGPVSQPQHF. Full variable domain (rest looked up from reference TRBV25-1 and TRBJ1-5): EADIYQTPRYLVIGTGKKITLECSQTMGHDKMYWYQQDPGMELHLIHYSYGVNSTEKGDLSSESTVSRIRTEHFPLTLESARPSHTSQYLCASSGGPVSQPQHFGDGTRLSIL.

The chain recombines TRBV20-1 with TRBJ2-4; possibly TRBD1 or TRBD2 for D (5 bases each). The germline V gene encodes CDR1 DFQATT and CDR2 SNEGSKA (reference sequence). This CDR3 has 16 amino acids. V lost 0 bases, J lost 9 bases, and 21 bases lay in between. In DNA form, the CDR3 reads TGCAGTGCTAGAGATTCGGGACGGCCAAACGTCGGCATTCAGTACTTC. Its translation: CSARDSGRPNVGIQYF.

This chain connects TRBV4-1 to TRBJ2-5, with 7 bases fitting TRBD2. V was pared by 3 bases and J by 4 bases, with 5 bases of the junction left unmatched. The CDR3 is made up of 14 amino acids. CDR1 and CDR2 from the germline V gene are MGHRA and YSYEKL. CDR3 in DNA: TGCGCCAGCAGCCACGGGGGAGGGCCAGAGACCCAGTACTTC. Translation: CASSHGGGPETQYF.

The gene calls are TRBV28 and TRBJ2-1, with 9 bases that match TRBD2. The J segment lost 4 bases and the V segment lost 4 bases, leaving 8 bases of the junction unmatched. The CDR3 has 16 amino acids. CDR1 and CDR2 from the germline V gene are MDHEN and SYDVKM. The CDR3 sequence is CASSSHSGGNYNEQFF. Here the CDR3 DNA reads TGTGCCAGCAGTTCCCACAGCGGGGGGAATTACAATGAGCAGTTCTTC.

The CDR3 DNA is TGTGCCTGGAGTGTACGGGGGGGCGGCTTTACCCAGTACTTC. Protein product: CAWSVRGGGFTQYF. This chain links TRBV30 with TRBJ2-5; 8 nucleotides line up with TRBD2. The germline gives CDR1 GTSNPN, CDR2 SVGIG (reference sequence). Trimming at V came to 0 bases and at J to 8 bases, leaving 8 bases not matched to a gene. This CDR3 has 14 amino acids. The variable domain in full, with the rest retrieved from reference TRBV30 and TRBJ2-5, is SQTIHQWPATLVQPVGSPLSLECTVEGTSNPNLYWYRQAAGRGLQLLFYSVGIGQISSEVPQNLSASRPQDRQFILSSKKLLLSDSGFYLCAWSVRGGGFTQYFGPGTRLLVL.

The V call is TRBV12-3 or TRBV12-4, the J call TRBJ2-7, with 8 bases lining up with TRBD1. There are 14 residues in the CDR3. Trimming removed 3 bases from V and 3 bases from J; junction bases left unmatched: 4. CDR3 DNA: TGTGCCAGCAGTTTTGGACAGGGTCTCTACGAGCAGTACGTC. It specifies CASSFGQGLYEQYV.

This chain connects TRBV20-1 to TRBJ1-1; no firm D call. The germline V gene has CDR1 DFQATT and CDR2 SNEGSKA (reference sequence). V was shortened by 3 bases and J by 8 bases, with 16 bases between the two germline ends. This CDR3 is 13 amino acids long. CDR3 residues: CSASQPDADEAFF. The CDR3 nucleotides are TGCAGTGCTAGTCAGCCCGACGCGGACGAAGCTTTCTTT.

The chain joins TRBV7-2 to TRBJ2-4; D possibly corresponds to TRBD1 (5 bases). The CDR3 consists of 14 residues. V dropped 2 bases and J dropped 1 base, with 6 bases sitting between them. From germline, CDR1 is SGHTA and CDR2 FQGNSA. The CDR3: CASSLKGAKNIQYF. As DNA, the CDR3 is TGTGCCAGCAGCTTAAAGGGGGCCAAAAACATTCAGTACTTC.

The chain joins TRBV18 to TRBJ2-5; TRBD2 aligns across 7 bases. The length of the CDR3 is 14 residues. From germline, CDR1 is KGHSH and CDR2 LQKENI. With V trimmed by 3 bases and J by 2 bases, 3 bases remained unmatched. CDR3: CASSPGGTQETQYF. Written as DNA, the CDR3 is TGTGCCAGCTCACCCGGGGGGACTCAAGAGACCCAGTACTTC. Complete variable domain (other parts from reference TRBV18 and TRBJ2-5): NAGVMQNPRHLVRRRGQEARLRCSPMKGHSHVYWYRQLPEEGLKFMVYLQKENIIDESGMPKERFSAEFPKEGPSILRIQQVVRGDSAAYFCASSPGGTQETQYFGPGTRLLVL.

This rearrangement joins TRBV20-1 to TRBJ1-2; the D gene is possibly TRBD1 (6 bases). The CDR3 contains 13 residues. Germline loops: CDR1 DFQATT, CDR2 SNEGSKA (reference sequence). V was trimmed by 5 bases and J by 8 bases, leaving 18 bases between them. The CDR3: CSAGKQGQEGYTF. CDR3 nucleotide sequence: TGCAGTGCTGGAAAACAGGGCCAGGAGGGCTACACCTTC.